This TCR beta chain was retrieved from a study of beta chain features in type 1 diabetes. Study conclusions and caveats: The similarity of naive, central memory and Treg TCRB repertoires appeared greater among patients than among healthy donors. Any HLA effect on TCRB rearrangement was left unresolved by small sub-analyses.

Germline loops: CDR1 SQVTM, CDR2 ANQGSEA. Trimming took 7 bases from V and 1 from J, leaving 10 bases between them. CDR3 length: 12 residues. Sequencing targeted expressed TCRB transcripts, as all isolated RNA had been reverse transcribed. Sequencing was performed with immunoSEQ multiplex PCR; in TCRdb, only in-frame clones are kept and a portion is missing. Of 970,000 or so clones in the sample, 17% were seen once. Of note for this clone: Its cognate antigen is unknown.

One heparinised blood draw, averaging about 100 mL, came from each donor. V is TRBV29-1 and J is TRBJ1-1; D ambiguous. This sequence originates from a woman aged 18 to 35 in good health. Source material: naive CD4+ T cells from blood. CDR3 amino acids: CSARVWNTEAFF. CDR3 nucleotides: TGCAGCGCGCGGGTTTGGAACACTGAAGCTTTCTTT.